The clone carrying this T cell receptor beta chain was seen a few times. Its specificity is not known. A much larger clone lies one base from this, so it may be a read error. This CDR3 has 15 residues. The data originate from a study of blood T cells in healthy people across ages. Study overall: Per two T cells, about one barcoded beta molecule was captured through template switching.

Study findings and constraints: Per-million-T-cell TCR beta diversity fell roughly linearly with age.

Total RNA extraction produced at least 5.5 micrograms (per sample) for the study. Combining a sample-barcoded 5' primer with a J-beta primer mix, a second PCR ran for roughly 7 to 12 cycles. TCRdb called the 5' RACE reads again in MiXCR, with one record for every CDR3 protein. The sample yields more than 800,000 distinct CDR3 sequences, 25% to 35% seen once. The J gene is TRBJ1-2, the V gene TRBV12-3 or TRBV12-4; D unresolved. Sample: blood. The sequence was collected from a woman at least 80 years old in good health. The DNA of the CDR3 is TGTGCCAGCAGCTCTTTAACACGGCTAAACTATGGCCACACCTTC. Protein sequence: CASSSLTRLNYGHTF.